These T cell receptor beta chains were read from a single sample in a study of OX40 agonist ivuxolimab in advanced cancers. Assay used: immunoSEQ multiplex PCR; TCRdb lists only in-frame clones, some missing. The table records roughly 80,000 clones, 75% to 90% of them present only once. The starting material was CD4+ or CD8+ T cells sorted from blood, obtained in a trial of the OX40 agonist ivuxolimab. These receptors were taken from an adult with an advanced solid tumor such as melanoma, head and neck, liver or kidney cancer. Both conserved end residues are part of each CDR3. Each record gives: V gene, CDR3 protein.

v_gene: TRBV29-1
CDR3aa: CSAKAGGNTGELFF

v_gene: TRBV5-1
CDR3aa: CASSLGGGPYEQYF

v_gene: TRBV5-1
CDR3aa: CASSFWGSEQYF

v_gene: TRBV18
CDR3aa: CASSPLSRGLTEAFF

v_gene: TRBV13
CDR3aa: CASSLRGATQYF

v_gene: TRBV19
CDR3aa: CASSYLRGGQPQHF

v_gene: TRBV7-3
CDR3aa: CASSRDRPDTQYF

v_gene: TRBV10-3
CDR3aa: CAISKKAGVDEQYF

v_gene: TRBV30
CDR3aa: CAWSEDYNSPLHF

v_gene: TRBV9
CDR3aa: CASSVVQGAGELFF

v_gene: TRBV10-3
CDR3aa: CAIREAGTRSGNEQFF

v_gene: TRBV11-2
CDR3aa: CASSPSRDGYGYTF

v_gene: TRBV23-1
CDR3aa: CASSQPGYSGGNSGDTQYF

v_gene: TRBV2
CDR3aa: CASSETGRTNEQYF

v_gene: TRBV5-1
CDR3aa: CASSSSTSGRALGTDTQYF

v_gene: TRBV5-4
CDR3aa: CASSLAGGALYEQYF

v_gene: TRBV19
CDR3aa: CASSIQGSGQPQHF

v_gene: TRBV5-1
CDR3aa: CASTPGPSNTEAFF

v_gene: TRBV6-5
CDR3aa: CASSYSRPTKYEQYF

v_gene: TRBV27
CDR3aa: CASKDWGVGGTEAFF

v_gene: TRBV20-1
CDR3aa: CSASAGQLFF

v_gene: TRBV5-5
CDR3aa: CASSFLRGNTDTQYF

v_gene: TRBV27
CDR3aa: CASSLSRGGGTGGQPQHF

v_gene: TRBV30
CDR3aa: CAWSPGGTGAGELFF

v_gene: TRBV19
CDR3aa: CASSMQQGTNNEQFF

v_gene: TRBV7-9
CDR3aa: CASNRPGLPYEQYF

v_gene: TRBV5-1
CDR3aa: CASSLAAGGPDTQYF

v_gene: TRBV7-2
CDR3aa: CASSSQITDTQYF

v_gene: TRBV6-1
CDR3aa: CASSTGPYNSPLHF

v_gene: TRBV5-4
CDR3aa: CASSLAGGTGELFF

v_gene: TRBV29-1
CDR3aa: CSVEDGRGLGKRTQYF

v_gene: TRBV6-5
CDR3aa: CASSYRGSGANVLTF

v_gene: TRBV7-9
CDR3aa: CASSLVVREGVDTQYF

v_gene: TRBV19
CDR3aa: CASSIGGQPYEQYF

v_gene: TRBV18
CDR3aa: CASSPSRVNFAEAFF

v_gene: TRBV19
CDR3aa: CASSIPRGPGRRTDSYNSPLHF

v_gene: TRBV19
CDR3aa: CASSTRLGGNEQFF

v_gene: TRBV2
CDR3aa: CASVREGFGNEQFF

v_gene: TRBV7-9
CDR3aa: CASSLPEGGYEQYF

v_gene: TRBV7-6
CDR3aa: CASSQVGQGEQYF

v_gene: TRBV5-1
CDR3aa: CASRFRDTAYNEQFF

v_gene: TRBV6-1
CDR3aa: CASGLAGGFEQFF

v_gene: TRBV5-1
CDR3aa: CASRVDRNQPQHF

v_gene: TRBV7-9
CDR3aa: CASTSAGSIQYF

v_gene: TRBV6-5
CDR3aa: CASTNGEGAGEQYF

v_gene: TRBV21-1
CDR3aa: CASSKGQLCEQYF

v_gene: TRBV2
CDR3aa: CASRLAAYNEQFF

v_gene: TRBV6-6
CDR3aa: CASSYSTGTGGPEAFF

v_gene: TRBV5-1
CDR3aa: CASSSGLAGGSEQFF

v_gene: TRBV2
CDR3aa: CASRTGGLNTEAFF

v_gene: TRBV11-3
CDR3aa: CASSLKGGMNTEAFF

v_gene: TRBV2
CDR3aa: CASSEAPERWGPLNEQYF

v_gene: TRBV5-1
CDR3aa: CASSSGPSSYNEQFF

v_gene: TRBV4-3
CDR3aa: CASSQDPASILYGYTF

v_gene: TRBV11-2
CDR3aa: CASTPPSTTYEQYF

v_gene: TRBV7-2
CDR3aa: CASSWEGTGAGLSF